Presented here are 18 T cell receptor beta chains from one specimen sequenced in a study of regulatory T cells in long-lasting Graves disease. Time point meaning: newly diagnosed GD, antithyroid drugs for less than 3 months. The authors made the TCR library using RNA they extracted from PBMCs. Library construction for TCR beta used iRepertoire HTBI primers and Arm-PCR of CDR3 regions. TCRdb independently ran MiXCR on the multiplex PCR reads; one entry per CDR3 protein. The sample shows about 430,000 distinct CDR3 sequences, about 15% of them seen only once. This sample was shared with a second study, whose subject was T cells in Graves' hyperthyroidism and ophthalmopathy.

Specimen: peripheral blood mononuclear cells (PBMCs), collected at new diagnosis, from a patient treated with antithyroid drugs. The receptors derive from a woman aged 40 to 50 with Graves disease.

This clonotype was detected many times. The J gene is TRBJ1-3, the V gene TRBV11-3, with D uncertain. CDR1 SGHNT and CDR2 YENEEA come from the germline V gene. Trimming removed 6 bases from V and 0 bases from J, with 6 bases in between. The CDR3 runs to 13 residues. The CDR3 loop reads CASRRDSGNTIYF. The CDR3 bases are TGTGCCAGCAGACGGGACTCTGGAAACACCATATATTTT.

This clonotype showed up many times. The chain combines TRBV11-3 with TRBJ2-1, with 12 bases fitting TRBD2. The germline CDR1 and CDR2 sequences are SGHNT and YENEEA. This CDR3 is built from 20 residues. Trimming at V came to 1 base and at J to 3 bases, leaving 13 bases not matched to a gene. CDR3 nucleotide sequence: TGTGCCAGCAGCTTAGGATTAGTTCTAGCGGGAGGGCCCTACTACAATGAGCAGTTCTTC. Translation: CASSLGLVLAGGPYYNEQFF.

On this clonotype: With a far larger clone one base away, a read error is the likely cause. CDR3 sequence (DNA): TGTGCCAGCAGCTTAACCAGGTTGAATGAGCAGCTCTTC. Encoded protein: CASSLTRLNEQLF. The chain joins TRBV11-1 to TRBJ2-5; D is unclear. Germline lookup yields CDR1 SGHAT and CDR2 FQDESV (reference sequence). This CDR3 spans 13 amino acids.

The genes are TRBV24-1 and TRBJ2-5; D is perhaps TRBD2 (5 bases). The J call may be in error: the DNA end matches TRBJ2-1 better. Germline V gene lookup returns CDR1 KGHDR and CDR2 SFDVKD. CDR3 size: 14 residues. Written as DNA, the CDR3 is TGTGCCACCAGTGACGGTGACTACCTCAATGAGCAGTTCTTC. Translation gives CATSDGDYLNEQFF.

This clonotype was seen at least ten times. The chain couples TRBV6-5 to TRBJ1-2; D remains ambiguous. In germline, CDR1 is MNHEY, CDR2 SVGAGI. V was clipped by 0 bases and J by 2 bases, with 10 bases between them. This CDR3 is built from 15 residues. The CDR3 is CASSYSVGLNYGYTF. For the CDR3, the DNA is TGTGCCAGCAGTTACTCTGTGGGGTTGAACTATGGCTACACCTTC.

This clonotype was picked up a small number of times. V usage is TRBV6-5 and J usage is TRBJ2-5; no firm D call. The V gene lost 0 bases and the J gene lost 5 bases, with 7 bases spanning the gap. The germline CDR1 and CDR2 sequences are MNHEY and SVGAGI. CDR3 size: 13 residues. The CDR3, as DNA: TGTGCCAGCAGTTACTCGAGGCAGGAGACCCAGTACTTC. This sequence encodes CASSYSRQETQYF.

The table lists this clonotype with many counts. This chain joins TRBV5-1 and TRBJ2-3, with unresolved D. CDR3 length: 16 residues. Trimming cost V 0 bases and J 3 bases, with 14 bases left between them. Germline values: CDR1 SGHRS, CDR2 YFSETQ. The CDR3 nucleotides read TGCGCCAGCAGCTTGGGCCCCGAACTCCCAACAGATACGCAGTATTTT. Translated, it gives CASSLGPELPTDTQYF.

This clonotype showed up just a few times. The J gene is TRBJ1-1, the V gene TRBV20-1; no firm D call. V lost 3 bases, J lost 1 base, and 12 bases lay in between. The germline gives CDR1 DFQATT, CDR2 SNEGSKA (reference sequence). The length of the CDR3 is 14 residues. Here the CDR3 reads CSASITGENTEAFF. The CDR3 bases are TGCAGTGCTAGTATTACGGGAGAGAACACTGAAGCTTTCTTT.

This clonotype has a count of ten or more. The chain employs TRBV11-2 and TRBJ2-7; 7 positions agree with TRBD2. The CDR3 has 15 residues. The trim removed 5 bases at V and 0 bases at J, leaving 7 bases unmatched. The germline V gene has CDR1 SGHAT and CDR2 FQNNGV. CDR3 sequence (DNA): TGTGCCAGCAGCCGAACTAGCGCGAGCTCCTACGAGCAGTACTTC. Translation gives CASSRTSASSYEQYF.

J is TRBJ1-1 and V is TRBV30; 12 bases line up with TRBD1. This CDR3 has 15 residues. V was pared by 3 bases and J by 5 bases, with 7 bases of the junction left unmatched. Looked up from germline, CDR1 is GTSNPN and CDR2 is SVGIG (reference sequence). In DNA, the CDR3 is TGTGCCTGGAGCCCCCCGGGACAGGGGGCGACTGAAGCTTTCTTT. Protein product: CAWSPPGQGATEAFF.

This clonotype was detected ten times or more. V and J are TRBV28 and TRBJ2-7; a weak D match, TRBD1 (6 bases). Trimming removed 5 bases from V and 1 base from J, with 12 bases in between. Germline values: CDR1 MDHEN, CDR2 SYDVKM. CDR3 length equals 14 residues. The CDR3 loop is CASSEHGQSYEQYF. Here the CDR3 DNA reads TGTGCCAGCAGTGAACATGGACAGTCCTACGAGCAGTACTTC.

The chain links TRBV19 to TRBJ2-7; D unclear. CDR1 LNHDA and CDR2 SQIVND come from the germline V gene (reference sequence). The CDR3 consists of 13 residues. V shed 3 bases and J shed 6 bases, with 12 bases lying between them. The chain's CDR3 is CASSIGSSGEQYF. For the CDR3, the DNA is TGTGCCAGTAGTATTGGCAGCTCTGGCGAGCAGTACTTC.

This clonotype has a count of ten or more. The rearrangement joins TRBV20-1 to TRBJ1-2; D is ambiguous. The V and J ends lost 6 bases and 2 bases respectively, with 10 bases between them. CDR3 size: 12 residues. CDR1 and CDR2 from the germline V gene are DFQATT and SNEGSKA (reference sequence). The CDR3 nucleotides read TGCAGTGCCTATAGGGTAAACTATGGCTACACCTTC. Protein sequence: CSAYRVNYGYTF.

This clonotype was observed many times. The CDR3, as DNA: TGTGCCAGCAGTTTAAGTGGGGACAGTTTTAATTCACCCCTCCACTTT. Protein product: CASSLSGDSFNSPLHF. The genes are TRBV28 and TRBJ1-6; 7 bases match TRBD1. CDR3 length: 16 amino acids. The ends lost 2 bases at V and 6 bases at J; junction bases unmatched: 7. Germline V gene data show CDR1 as MDHEN and CDR2 as SYDVKM.

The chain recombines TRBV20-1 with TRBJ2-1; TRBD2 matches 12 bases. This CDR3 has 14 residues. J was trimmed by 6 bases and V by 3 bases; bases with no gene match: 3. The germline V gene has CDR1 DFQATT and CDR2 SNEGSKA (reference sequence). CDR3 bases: TGCAGTGCTAGGCCTAGCGGGAGGGTCAATGAGCAGTTCTTC. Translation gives CSARPSGRVNEQFF.

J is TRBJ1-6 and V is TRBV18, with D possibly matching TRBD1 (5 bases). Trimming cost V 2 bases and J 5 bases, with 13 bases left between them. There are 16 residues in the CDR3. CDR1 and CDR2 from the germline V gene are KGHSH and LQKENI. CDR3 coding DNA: TGTGCCAGCTCACCATCGTCAGGGACTGATAATTCACCCCTCCACTTT. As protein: CASSPSSGTDNSPLHF. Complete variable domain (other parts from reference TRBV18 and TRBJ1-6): NAGVMQNPRHLVRRRGQEARLRCSPMKGHSHVYWYRQLPEEGLKFMVYLQKENIIDESGMPKERFSAEFPKEGPSILRIQQVVRGDSAAYFCASSPSSGTDNSPLHFGNGTRLTVT.

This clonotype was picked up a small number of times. The CDR3 protein is CASSQDPGLAGPFSYEQYF. In nucleotides, the CDR3 is TGTGCCAGCAGCCAAGATCCAGGACTAGCGGGGCCTTTTTCCTACGAGCAGTACTTC. The chain employs TRBV3-1 and TRBJ2-7; 12 nucleotides agree with TRBD2. The junction had 10 bases not matched to a gene; V was cut back by 0 bases and J by 1 base. Germline-derived CDR1 and CDR2 are LGHDT and YNNKEL (reference sequence). This CDR3 is built from 19 residues.

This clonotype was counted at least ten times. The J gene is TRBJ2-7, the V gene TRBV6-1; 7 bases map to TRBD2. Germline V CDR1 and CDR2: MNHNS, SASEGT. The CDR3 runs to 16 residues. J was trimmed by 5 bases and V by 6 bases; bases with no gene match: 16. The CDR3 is CASSPSFVTSSNEQYF. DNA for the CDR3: TGTGCCAGCAGCCCCTCTTTCGTGACTAGCAGTAACGAGCAGTACTTC.